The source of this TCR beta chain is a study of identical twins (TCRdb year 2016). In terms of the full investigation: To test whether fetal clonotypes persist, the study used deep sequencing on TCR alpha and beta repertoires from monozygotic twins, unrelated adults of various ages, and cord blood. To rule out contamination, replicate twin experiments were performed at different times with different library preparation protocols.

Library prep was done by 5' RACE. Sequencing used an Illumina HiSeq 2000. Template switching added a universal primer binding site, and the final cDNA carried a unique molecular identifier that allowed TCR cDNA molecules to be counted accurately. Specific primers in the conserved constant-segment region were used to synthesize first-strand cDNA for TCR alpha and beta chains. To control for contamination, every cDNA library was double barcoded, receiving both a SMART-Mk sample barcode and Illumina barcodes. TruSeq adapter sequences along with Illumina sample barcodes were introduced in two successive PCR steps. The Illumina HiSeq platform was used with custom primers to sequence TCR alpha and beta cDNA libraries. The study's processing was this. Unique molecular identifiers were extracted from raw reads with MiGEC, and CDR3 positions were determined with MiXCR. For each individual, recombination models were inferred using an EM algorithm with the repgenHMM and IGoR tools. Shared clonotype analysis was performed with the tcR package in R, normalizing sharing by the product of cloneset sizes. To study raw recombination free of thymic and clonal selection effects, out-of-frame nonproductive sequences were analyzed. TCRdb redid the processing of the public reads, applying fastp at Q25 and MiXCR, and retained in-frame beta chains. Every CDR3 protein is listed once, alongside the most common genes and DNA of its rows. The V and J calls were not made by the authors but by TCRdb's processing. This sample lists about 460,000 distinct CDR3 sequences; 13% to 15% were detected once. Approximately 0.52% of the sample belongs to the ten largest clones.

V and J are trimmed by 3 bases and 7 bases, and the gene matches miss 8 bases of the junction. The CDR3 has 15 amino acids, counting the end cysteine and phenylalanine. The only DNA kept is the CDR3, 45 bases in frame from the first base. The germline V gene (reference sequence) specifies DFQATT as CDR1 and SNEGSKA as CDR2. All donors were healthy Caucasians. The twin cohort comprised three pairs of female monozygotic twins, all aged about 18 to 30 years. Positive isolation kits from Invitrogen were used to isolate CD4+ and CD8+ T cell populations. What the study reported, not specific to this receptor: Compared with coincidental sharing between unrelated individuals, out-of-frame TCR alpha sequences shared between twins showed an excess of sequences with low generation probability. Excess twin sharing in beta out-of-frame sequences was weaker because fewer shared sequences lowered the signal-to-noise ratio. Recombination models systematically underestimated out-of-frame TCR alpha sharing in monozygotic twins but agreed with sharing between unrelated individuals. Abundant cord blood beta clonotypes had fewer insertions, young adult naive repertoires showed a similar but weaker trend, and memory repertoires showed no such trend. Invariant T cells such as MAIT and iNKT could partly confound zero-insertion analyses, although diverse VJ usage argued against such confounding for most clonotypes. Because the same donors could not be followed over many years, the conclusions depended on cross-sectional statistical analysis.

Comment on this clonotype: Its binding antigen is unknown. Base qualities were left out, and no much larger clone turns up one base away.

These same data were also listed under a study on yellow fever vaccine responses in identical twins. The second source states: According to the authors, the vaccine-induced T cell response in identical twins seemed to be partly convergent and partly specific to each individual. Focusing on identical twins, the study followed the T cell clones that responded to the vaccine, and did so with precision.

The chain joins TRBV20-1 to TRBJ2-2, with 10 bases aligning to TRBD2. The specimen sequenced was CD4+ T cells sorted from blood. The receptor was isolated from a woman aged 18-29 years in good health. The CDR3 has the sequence CSARSSGSIGGELFF. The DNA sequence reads TGCAGTGCTAGGTCTAGCGGGAGTATTGGCGGGGAGCTGTTTTTT.